The source of this T cell receptor (beta chain) is a study of cytomegalovirus exposure and HLA in healthy donors. Study-wide context: The Caucasian-associated ancestry cluster held more than 80% of 300 to 500 genotyped donors. General study points: Because they were indistinguishable, some V segments, including TRBV6-2 and TRBV6-3, were excluded. As was reported, the classifier diagnosed cytomegalovirus status with high specificity and sensitivity. TCR beta V- and J-gene trimming was later associated with a missense DCLRE1C variant.

The PCR contained 60 Vbeta and 13 Jbeta primers. The repertoire was sequenced with immunoSEQ multiplex PCR; TCRdb's copy has only in-frame clones and lacks some. This sample has about 190,000 clones; roughly 80% occur once, and the top ten carry approximately 6.3%. A remark on this clone: Antigen specificity is unknown.

Per germline, CDR1 SEHNR and CDR2 FQNEAQ (reference sequence). The CDR3 is 15 residues long. Trimming removed 0 bases at V and 4 bases at J, with 12 bases between. This chain connects TRBV7-9 to TRBJ2-5, with D tentatively TRBD2 (6 bases). Sequencing was performed on PBMCs. This receptor was identified in a man between 40 and 49 years old in good health and CMV-seropositive. This CDR3 reads CASSLAQEGSETQYF. The DNA for the CDR3 is TGTGCCAGCAGCTTAGCGCAGGAGGGTTCAGAGACCCAGTACTTC.